Sequencing of this TCR beta chain was carried out in a study of blood T cells in healthy people across ages. Concerning this clonotype: Its cognate antigen is unknown.

The CDR3 consists of 13 residues. V gave up 2 bases and J gave up 7 bases, with 12 bases separating them. CDR1 MNHNY and CDR2 SVGAGI come from the germline V gene (reference sequence). Researchers collected ten milliliters of peripheral blood from every single donor. Study outcomes and limitations: Age advanced and TCR beta diversity per million T cells fell, roughly linearly.

Primers used in a second PCR of about 7 to 12 cycles were a sample-barcoded 5' primer and a J-beta primer mix. TCRdb ran MiXCR on the 5' RACE reads and lists one entry per CDR3 protein. The sample lists 550,000 to 750,000 distinct CDR3 sequences; roughly 20% were seen once. The chain employs TRBV6-6 and TRBJ2-7, with D possibly called TRBD1 or TRBD2 (5 bases each). Sequencing was performed on blood. The TCR originated in a man in his 70s in good health. The CDR3 loop is CASSYEGPWEQYF. The CDR3 region has the DNA TGTGCCAGCAGTTACGAGGGGCCCTGGGAGCAGTACTTC.